The source of this T cell receptor (beta chain) is a study of blood T cell repertoires in COVID-19. Background on the study: Nucleic acid was either cDNA or gDNA, and it came from T cells, B-cell-depleted T cells, or PBMCs.

Authors' analysis steps: Amplifying reference gene primers gave estimates of nucleated cell counts. Only in-frame clones appear in the TCRdb table, and some are missing; sequencing was by immunoSEQ multiplex PCR. D and trimming were read from the DNA, whereas the V and J calls and clone size are those reported in that table. Of 89,000 or so clones listed, 85% are singletons. The CDR3 runs to 16 residues. Trimming pared 4 bases from V and 0 bases from J, leaving 16 bases between. In germline, CDR1 is MDHEN, CDR2 SYDVKM. V usage is TRBV28 and J usage is TRBJ2-7, with D possibly matching TRBD1 (6 bases). The specimen was peripheral blood. This TCR was recovered from an elderly man with acute or convalescent COVID-19. CDR3 amino acids: CASSSLGQGPSYEQYF. The DNA of the CDR3 is TGTGCCAGCAGTTCGTTAGGGCAGGGGCCCTCCTACGAGCAGTACTTC.